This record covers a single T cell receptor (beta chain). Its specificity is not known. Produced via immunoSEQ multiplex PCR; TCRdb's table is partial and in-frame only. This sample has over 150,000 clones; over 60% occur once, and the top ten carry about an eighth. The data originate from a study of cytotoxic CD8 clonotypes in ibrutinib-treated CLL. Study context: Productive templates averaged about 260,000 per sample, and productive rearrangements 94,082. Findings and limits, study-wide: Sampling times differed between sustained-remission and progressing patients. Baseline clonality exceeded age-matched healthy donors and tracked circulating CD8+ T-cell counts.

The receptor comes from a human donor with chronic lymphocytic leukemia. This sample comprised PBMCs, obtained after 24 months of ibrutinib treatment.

The CDR3 sequence: CASSLGPGPYEQYF. In DNA form, the CDR3 reads TGCGCCAGCAGCCTGGGGCCGGGGCCCTACGAGCAGTACTTC. The J gene is TRBJ2-7, the V gene TRBV4-3; the D gene could be TRBD1 or TRBD2 (5 bases each). Trimming stripped 4 bases from V and 2 bases from J, with 12 bases between. The CDR3 spans 14 residues. Germline V CDR1 and CDR2: LGHNA, YSLEER.